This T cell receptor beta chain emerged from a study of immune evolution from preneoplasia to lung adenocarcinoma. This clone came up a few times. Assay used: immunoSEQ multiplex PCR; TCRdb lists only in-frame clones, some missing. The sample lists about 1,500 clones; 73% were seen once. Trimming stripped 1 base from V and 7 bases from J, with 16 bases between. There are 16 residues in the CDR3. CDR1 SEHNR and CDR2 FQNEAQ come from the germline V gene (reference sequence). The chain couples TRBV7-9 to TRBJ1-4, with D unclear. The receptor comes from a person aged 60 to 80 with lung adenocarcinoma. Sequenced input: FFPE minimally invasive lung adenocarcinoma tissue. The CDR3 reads CASSLVSQAWGEKLFF. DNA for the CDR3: TGTGCCAGCAGCTTAGTCTCGCAGGCATGGGGTGAAAAACTGTTTTTT.